Detailed here is one TCR beta chain. This CDR3 has 11 residues. The V gene's germline CDR1 is SNHLY and CDR2 FYNNEI. Trimming stripped 6 bases from V and 4 bases from J, with 6 bases between. The protocol was immunoSEQ multiplex PCR, while the TCRdb copy is restricted to in-frame clones and leaves out a portion. Of under 85,000 clones in the sample, roughly 73% were seen once. The record originates from a study of blood T cell repertoires in COVID-19. Whole-study context: Samples taken during acute and convalescent COVID-19 were collected in the United States, Italy and Spain.

The rearrangement links TRBV2 to TRBJ2-5, with D uncertain. Material for sequencing was peripheral blood. The receptor's source is a human donor in a cohort sampled during active COVID-19. The CDR3 bases are TGTGCCAGCAGAGCGACAGAGACCCAGTACTTC. Protein sequence: CASRATETQYF.